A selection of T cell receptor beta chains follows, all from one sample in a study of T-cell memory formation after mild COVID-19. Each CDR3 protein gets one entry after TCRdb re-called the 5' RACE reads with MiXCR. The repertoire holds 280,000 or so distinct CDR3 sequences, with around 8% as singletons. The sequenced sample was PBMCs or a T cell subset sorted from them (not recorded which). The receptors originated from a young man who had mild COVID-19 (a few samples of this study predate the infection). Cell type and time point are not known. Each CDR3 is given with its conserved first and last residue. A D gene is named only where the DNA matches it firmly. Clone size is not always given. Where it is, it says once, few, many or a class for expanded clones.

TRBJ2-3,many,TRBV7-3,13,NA,TGTGCCAGCAGCTTCAGTACGTTGGATACGCAGTATTTT,CASSFSTLDTQYF
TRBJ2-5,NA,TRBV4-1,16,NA,TGCGCCAGCAGCCACGTCCCCCCCAGACACCAAGAGACCCAGTACTTC,CASSHVPPRHQETQYF
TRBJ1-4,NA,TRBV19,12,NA,TGTGCCAGTAGACCGAGTGAGGGAAAACTGTTTTTT,CASRPSEGKLFF
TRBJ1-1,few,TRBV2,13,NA,TGTGCCAGCAGTCTCAGGGTCGACACTGAAGCTTTCTTT,CASSLRVDTEAFF
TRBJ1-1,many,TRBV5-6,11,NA,TGTGCCAGCAGCTTGGGGCATCACCCTTTCTTT,CASSLGHHPFF
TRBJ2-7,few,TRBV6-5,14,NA,TGTGCCAGCAGCCGACCCAGTGGGGCCTACGAGCAGTACTTC,CASSRPSGAYEQYF
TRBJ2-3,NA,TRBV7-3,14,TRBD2,TGTGCCAGCAGAGCTAGCGGGGGTGGTGATACGCAGTATTTT,CASRASGGGDTQYF
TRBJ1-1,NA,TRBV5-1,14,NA,TGCGCCAGCAGACCCCGGAGGGTTGACACTGAAGCTTTCTTT,CASRPRRVDTEAFF
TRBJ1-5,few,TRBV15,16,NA,TGTGCCACCAGCAGAGGTATCGAACAGGGATATCAGCCCCAGCATTTT,CATSRGIEQGYQPQHF
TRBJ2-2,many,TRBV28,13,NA,TGTGCCAGCAGTTTGGAGGGCACCGGGGAGCTGTTTTTT,CASSLEGTGELFF
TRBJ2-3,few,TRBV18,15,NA,TGTGCCAGCTCACCAAAAGGGGACGCTTCTGATACGCAGTATTTT,CASSPKGDASDTQYF
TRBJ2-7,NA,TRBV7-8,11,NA,TGTGCCAGCAGAGCGGGCTACGAGCAGTACTTC,CASRAGYEQYF
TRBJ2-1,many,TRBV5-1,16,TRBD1,TGCGCCAGCAGCTTGACCCCAGACAGGGGGCCCAATGAGCAGTTCTTC,CASSLTPDRGPNEQFF
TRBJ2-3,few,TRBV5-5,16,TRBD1,TGTGCCAGCAGCCCCACCGGGACAGGGAAGCCAGATACGCAGTATTTT,CASSPTGTGKPDTQYF
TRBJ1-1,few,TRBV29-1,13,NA,TGCAGCGTTGAGGGGAGGCCGAACACTGAAGCTTTCTTT,CSVEGRPNTEAFF
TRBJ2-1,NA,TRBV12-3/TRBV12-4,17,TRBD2,TGTGCCAGCAGTTCGGGTAGACTAGCGGGGGACTACAATGAGCAGTTCTTC,CASSSGRLAGDYNEQFF
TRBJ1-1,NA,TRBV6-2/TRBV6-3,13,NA,TGTGCCAGCAGTTCGGCAGAGAACACTGAAGCTTTCTTT,CASSSAENTEAFF
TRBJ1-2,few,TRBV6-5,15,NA,TGTGCCAGCAGACGTCCGGGGGTTTCGAACTATGGCTACACCTTC,CASRRPGVSNYGYTF
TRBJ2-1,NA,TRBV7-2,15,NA,TGTGCCAGCAGCTTAATCAGGGGCAGGCAGTTCCCGAAGTTCTTC,CASSLIRGRQFPKFF
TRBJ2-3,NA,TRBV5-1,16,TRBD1,TGCGCCAGCAGCTTCCGTCTGGGACAGGGGAGAGATACGCAGTATTTT,CASSFRLGQGRDTQYF
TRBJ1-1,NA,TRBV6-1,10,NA,TGTGCCAGCGGGACGTTCGGGGCTTTCTTT,CASGTFGAFF
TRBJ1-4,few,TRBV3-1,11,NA,TGTGCCAGCAGCCATCGGACAGAACTGTTTTTT,CASSHRTELFF
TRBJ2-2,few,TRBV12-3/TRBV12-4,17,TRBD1,TGTGCCAGCACTCTGAGGAGGGACAGGGGTGGCACCGGGGAGCTGTTTTTT,CASTLRRDRGGTGELFF
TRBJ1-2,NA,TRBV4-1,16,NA,TGCGCCAGCAGCCAAACCCCGGGACACGCTAACTATGGCTACACCTTC,CASSQTPGHANYGYTF
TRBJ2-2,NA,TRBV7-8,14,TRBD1,TGTGCCAGCAGCCCGGACAGGGTGACCGGGGAGCTGTTTTTT,CASSPDRVTGELFF
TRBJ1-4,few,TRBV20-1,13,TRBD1,TGCAGTGCTTGGACAGGGGTTTTCGAAAAACTGTTTTTT,CSAWTGVFEKLFF
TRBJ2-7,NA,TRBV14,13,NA,TGTGCCAGCAGCCAACGTTTCCCCTACGAGCAGTACTTC,CASSQRFPYEQYF
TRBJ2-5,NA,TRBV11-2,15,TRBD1,TGTGCCAGCAGCCAGTGGGGGACAGGGTACACGACCCAGTACTTC,CASSQWGTGYTTQYF
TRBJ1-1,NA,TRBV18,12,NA,TGTGCCAGCCAGTCCGTCGGAACTGAAGCTTTCTTT,CASQSVGTEAFF
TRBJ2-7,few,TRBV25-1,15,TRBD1,TGTGCCAGCAGTGAACCCGGGACAGGGGGCCACGAGCAGTACTTC,CASSEPGTGGHEQYF
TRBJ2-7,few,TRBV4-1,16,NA,TGCGCCAGCAGCCAAGTCCCGGAGTACCGCACCTACGAGCAGTACTTC,CASSQVPEYRTYEQYF
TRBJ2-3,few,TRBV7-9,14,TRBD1,TGTGCCAGCAGCGCAGGGGGTACGACAGATACGCAGTATTTT,CASSAGGTTDTQYF
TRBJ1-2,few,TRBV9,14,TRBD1,TGTGCCAGCAGCGAACAGGGGTCAGGCTATGGCTACACCTTC,CASSEQGSGYGYTF
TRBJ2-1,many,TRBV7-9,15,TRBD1,TGTGCCAGCAGCTTATTGACAGGGTTTTTCAATGAGCAGTTCTTC,CASSLLTGFFNEQFF
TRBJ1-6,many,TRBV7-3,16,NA,TGTGCCAGCAGCTTTGCTGGTCGCGGGCATAATTCACCCCTCCACTTT,CASSFAGRGHNSPLHF
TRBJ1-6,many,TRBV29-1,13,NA,TGCAGCGTGGGGGCAGATAGAAATTCACCCCTCCACTTT,CSVGADRNSPLHF
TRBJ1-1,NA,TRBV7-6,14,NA,TGTGCCAGCAGCTTGGCCCCCGCCGGCACTGAAGCTTTCTTT,CASSLAPAGTEAFF
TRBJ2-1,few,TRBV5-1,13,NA,TGCGCCAGCAGCTTGGTCGGGCTGAGTGAGCAGTTCTTC,CASSLVGLSEQFF
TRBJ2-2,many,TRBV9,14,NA,TGTGCCAGCAGCGTCGGGGCGAACACCGGGGAGCTGTTTTTT,CASSVGANTGELFF
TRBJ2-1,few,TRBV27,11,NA,TGTGCCAGCAACAACAGGGTTGAGCAGTTCTTC,CASNNRVEQFF
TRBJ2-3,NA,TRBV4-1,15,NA,TGCGCCAGCAGCCAAGAGGAACTAGCCTCAGCTACGCAGTATTTT,CASSQEELASATQYF
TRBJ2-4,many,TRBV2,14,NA,TGTGCCAGCAGCACCAGGGGGGGCAGGGACATTCAGTACTTC,CASSTRGGRDIQYF
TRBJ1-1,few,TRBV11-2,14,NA,TGTGCCAGCAGCTTAGAAGGGCAGGGTGGAGGGGCTTTCTTT,CASSLEGQGGGAFF
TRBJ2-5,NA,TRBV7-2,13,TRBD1,TGTGCCAGCAGCTGGGGACAGGGAGAGACCCAGTACTTC,CASSWGQGETQYF
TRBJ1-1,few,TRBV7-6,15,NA,TGTGCCAGCAGTTCCTCGGTACAGCTGAACACTGAAGCTTTCTTT,CASSSSVQLNTEAFF
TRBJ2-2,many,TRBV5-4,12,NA,TGTGCCAGCAGCGTACCAGCCGGGGAGCTGTTTTTT,CASSVPAGELFF
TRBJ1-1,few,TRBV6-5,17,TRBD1,TGTGCCAGCAGCCCCCTCCGGGACAGATTATTGAACACTGAAGCTTTCTTT,CASSPLRDRLLNTEAFF
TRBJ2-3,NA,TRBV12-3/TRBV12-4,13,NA,TGTGCCAGCAGTACCCTTGGATCAGATACGCAGTATTTT,CASSTLGSDTQYF
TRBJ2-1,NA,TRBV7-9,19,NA,TGTGCCAGCAGCCCAAGATCACGCGACAGCTCGGCCCTGTCGGATGAGCAGTTCTTC,CASSPRSRDSSALSDEQFF
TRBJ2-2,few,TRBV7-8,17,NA,TGTGCCAGCAGCTTAGAAGGGTCAGGAGAATACACCGGGGAGCTGTTTTTT,CASSLEGSGEYTGELFF
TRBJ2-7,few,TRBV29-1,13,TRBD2,TGCAGCGTTGAAATTGGGGAGGGATACGAGCAGTACTTC,CSVEIGEGYEQYF
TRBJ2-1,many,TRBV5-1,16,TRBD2,TGCGCCAGCAGCCCGCGGGGGAGCGGGGGCTGGAATGAGCAGTTCTTC,CASSPRGSGGWNEQFF
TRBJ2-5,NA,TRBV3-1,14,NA,TGTGCCAGCAGCCAAGTGGCATCGGAAGAGACCCAGTACTTC,CASSQVASEETQYF
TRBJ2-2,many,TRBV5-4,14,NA,TGTGCCAGCAGCTTGGGTGTCAGCGCCGGGGAGCTGTTTTTT,CASSLGVSAGELFF
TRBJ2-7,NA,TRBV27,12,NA,TGTGCCAGCAGTTTACGCGGGAATGAGCAGTACTTC,CASSLRGNEQYF